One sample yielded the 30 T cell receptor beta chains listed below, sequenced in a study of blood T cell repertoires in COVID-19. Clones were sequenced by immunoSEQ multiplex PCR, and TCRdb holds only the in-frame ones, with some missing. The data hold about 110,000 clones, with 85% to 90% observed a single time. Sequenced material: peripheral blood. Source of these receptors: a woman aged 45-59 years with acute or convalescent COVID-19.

The CDR3 region is CASRGRREGEQFF. For the CDR3, the DNA is TGTGCCAGTAGGGGGCGGCGGGAGGGTGAGCAGTTCTTC. The genes are TRBV19 and TRBJ2-1; TRBD2 agrees at 9 bases. Germline assignment: CDR1 LNHDA and CDR2 SQIVND (reference sequence). CDR3 length equals 13 residues. J gave up 9 bases and V 6 bases, and 6 bases lay outside the gene matches.

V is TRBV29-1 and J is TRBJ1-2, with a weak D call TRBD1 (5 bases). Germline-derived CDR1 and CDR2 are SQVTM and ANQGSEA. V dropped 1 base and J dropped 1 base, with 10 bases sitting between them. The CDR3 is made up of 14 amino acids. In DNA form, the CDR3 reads TGCAGCGTTGAAGTGGGGGGGTTTAACTATGGCTACACCTTC. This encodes CSVEVGGFNYGYTF.

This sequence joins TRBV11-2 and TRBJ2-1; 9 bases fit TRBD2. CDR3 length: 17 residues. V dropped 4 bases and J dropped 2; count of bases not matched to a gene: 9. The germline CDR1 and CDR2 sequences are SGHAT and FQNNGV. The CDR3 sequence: CASSSLSGSRTYNEQFF. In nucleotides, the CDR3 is TGTGCCAGCAGCTCCCTTAGCGGGAGTAGGACCTACAATGAGCAGTTCTTC.

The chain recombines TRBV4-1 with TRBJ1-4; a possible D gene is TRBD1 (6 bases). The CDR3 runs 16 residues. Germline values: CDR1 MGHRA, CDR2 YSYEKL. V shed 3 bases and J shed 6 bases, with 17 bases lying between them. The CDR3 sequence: CASSQETGWGDEKLFF. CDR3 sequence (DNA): TGCGCCAGCAGCCAGGAAACAGGGTGGGGAGATGAAAAACTGTTTTTT.

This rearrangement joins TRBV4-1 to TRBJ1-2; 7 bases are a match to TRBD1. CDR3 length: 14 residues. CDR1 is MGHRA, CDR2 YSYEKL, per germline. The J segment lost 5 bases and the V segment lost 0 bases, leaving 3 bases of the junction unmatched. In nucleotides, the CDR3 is TGCGCCAGCAGCCAAGATCAGGGACAGTATGGCTACACCTTC. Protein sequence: CASSQDQGQYGYTF.

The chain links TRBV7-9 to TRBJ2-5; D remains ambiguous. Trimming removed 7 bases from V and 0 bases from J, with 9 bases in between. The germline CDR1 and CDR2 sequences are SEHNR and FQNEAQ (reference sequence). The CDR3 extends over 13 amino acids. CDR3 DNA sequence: TGTGCCAGCACCCTGGGCTACCAAGAGACCCAGTACTTC. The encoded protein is CASTLGYQETQYF.

CDR3 DNA sequence: TGTGCCAGCAGCTCCAGCCTGGACTGGAACACTGAAGCTTTCTTT. Its protein product is CASSSSLDWNTEAFF. The rearrangement uses TRBV7-9 and TRBJ1-1, with D uncertain. Trimming pared 4 bases from V and 1 base from J, leaving 13 bases between. The CDR3 runs to 15 residues. Germline assignment: CDR1 SEHNR and CDR2 FQNEAQ (reference sequence).

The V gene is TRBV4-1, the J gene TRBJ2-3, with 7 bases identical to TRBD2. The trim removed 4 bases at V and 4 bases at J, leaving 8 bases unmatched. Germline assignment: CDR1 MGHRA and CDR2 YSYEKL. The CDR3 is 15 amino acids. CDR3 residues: CASSPYGGLSDTQYF. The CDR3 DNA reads TGCGCCAGCAGCCCATACGGGGGGTTATCAGATACGCAGTATTTT.

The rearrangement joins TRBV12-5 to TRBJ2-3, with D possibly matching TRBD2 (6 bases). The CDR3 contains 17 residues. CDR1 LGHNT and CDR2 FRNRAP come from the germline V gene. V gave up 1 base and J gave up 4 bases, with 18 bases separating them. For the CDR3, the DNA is TGTGCTAGTGGTTTGGACTACGTAGGCGGGATCGCAGATACGCAGTATTTT. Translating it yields CASGLDYVGGIADTQYF.

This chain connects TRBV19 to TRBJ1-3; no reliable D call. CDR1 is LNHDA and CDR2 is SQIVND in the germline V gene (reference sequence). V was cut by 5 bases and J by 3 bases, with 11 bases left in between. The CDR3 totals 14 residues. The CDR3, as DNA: TGTGCCAGTAGTTCCCGGGATGGTGGAAACACCATATATTTT. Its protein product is CASSSRDGGNTIYF.

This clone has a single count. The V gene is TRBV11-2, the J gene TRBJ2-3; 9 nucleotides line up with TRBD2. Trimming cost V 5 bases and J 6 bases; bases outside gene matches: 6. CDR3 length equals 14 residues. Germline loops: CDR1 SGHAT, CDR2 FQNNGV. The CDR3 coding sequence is TGTGCCAGCAGCATGGGACTAGCCGGGGATACGCAGTATTTT. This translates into CASSMGLAGDTQYF. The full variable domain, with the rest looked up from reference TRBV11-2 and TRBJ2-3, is EAGVAQSPRYKIIEKRQSVAFWCNPISGHATLYWYQQILGQGPKLLIQFQNNGVVDDSQLPKDRFSAERLKGVDSTLKIQPAKLEDSAVYLCASSMGLAGDTQYFGPGTRLTVL.

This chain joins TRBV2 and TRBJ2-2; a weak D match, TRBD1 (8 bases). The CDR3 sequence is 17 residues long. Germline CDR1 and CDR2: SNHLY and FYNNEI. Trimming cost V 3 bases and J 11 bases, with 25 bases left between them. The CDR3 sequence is CASSEPTGDYLGGELFF. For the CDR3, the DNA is TGTGCCAGCAGTGAGCCGACAGGGGACTACCTTGGTGGAGAGCTGTTTTTT.

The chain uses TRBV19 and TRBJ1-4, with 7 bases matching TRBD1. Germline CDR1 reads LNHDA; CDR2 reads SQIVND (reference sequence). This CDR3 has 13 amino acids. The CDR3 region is CGTRDSTNEKLFF. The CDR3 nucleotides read TGTGGGACCCGGGACAGCACTAATGAAAAACTGTTTTTT.

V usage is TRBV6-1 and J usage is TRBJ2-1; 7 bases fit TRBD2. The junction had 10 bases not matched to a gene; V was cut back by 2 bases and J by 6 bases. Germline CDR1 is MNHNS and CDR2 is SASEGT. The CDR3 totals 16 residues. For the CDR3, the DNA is TGTGCCAGCAGTGAAATTGGCGGGGGTTTCTTCAATGAGCAGTTCTTC. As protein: CASSEIGGGFFNEQFF.

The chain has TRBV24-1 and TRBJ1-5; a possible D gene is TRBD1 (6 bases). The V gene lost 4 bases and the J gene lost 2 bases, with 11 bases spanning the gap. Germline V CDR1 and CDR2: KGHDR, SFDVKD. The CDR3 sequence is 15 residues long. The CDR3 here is CATSEGRGGNQPQHF. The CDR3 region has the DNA TGTGCCACCAGTGAGGGCAGGGGCGGCAATCAGCCCCAGCATTTT.

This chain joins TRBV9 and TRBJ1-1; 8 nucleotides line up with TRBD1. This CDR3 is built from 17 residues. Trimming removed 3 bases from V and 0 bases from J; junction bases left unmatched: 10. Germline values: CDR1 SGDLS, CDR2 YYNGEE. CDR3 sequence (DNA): TGTGCCAGCAGCGCTGGGGGGACAGGAGGCATGAACACTGAAGCTTTCTTT. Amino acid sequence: CASSAGGTGGMNTEAFF.

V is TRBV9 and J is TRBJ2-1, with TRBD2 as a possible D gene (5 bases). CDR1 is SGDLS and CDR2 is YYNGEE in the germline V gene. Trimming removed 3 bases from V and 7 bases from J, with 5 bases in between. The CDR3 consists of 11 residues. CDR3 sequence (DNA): TGTGCCAGCAGCGGCGGGAATGAGCAGTTCTTC. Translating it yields CASSGGNEQFF.

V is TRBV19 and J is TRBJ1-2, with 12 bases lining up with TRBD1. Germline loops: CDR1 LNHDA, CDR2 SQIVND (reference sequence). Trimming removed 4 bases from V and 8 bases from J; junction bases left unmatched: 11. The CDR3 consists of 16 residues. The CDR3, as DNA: TGTGCCAGTAGTACACGTGGGACAGGGGGCGCAAGGGGCTACACCTTC. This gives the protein CASSTRGTGGARGYTF.

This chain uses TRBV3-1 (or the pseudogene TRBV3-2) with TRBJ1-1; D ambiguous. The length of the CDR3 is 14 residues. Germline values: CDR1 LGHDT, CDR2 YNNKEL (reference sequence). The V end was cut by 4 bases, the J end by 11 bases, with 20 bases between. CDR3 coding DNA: TGTGCCAGCAGCCCGAGTTCCAGACCTGATAGCGCTTTCTTT. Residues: CASSPSSRPDSAFF.

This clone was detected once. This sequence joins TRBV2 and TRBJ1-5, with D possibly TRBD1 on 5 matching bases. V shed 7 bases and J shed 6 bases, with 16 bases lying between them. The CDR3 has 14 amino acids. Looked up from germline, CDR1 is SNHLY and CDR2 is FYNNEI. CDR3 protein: CASKGSAGGQPQHF. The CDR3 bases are TGTGCCAGCAAGGGCAGCGCCGGGGGTCAGCCCCAGCATTTT.

This chain's CDR3 is CASSGWRDEGYNEQFF. DNA for the CDR3: TGTGCCAGCTCTGGATGGCGGGATGAGGGTTACAATGAGCAGTTCTTC. The gene calls are TRBV18 and TRBJ2-1; D may be TRBD2 (6 bases). CDR1 KGHSH and CDR2 LQKENI come from the germline V gene. This CDR3 has 16 amino acids. Trimming took 6 bases from V and 4 from J, leaving 19 bases between them.

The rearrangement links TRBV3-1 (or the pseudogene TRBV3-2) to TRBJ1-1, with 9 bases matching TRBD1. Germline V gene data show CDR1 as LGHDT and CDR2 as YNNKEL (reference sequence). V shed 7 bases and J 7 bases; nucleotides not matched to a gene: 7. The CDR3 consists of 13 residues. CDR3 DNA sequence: TGTGCCAGCACCGTGACAGGGGGGTTTGAAGCTTTCTTT. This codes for CASTVTGGFEAFF.

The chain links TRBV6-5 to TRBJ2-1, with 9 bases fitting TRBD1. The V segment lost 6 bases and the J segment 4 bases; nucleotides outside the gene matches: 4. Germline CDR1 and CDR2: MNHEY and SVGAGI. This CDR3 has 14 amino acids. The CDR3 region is CASRGTGYYNEQFF. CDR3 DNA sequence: TGTGCCAGCAGGGGGACAGGGTATTACAATGAGCAGTTCTTC.

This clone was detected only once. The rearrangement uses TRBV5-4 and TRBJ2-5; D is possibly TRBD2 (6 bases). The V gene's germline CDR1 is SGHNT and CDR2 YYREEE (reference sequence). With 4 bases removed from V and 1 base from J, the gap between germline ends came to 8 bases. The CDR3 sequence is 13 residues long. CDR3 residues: CASSRRGQETQYF. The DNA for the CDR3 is TGTGCCAGCAGCCGGCGGGGCCAAGAGACCCAGTACTTC.

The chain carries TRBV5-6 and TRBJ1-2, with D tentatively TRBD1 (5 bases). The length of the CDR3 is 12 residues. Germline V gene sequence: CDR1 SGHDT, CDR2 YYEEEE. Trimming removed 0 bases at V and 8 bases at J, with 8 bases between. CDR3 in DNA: TGTGCCAGCAGCTTGGGGCAGGGAGGCTACACCTTC. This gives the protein CASSLGQGGYTF.

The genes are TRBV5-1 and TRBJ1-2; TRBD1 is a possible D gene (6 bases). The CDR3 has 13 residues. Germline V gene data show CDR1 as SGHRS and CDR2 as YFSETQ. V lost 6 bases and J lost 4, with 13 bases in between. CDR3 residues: CASTPDSGYGYTF. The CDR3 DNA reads TGCGCCAGCACCCCGGACAGCGGCTATGGCTACACCTTC.

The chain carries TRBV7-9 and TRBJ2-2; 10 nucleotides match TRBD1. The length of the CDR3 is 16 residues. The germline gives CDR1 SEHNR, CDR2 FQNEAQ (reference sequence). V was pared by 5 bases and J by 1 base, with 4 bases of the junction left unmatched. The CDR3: CASSPRDRGNTGELFF. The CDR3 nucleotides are TGTGCCAGCAGCCCCAGGGACAGGGGGAACACCGGGGAGCTGTTTTTT.

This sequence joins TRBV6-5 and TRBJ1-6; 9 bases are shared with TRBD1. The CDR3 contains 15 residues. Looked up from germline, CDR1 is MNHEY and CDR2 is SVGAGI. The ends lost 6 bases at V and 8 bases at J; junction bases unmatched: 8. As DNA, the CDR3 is TGTGCCAGCAGGATTTCCGGGACAGGGTATTCACCCCTCCACTTT. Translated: CASRISGTGYSPLHF.

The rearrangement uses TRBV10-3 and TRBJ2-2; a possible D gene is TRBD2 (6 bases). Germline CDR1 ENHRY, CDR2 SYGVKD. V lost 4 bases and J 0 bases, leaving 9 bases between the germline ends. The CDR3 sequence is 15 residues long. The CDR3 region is CAISGGTSNTGELFF. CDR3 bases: TGTGCCATCAGTGGCGGGACGTCGAACACCGGGGAGCTGTTTTTT.

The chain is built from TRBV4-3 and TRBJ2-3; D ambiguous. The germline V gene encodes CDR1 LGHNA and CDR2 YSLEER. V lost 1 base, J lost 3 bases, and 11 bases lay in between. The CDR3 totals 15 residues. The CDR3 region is CASSQVIFGTDTQYF. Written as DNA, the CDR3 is TGCGCCAGCAGCCAAGTGATTTTCGGTACAGATACGCAGTATTTT.